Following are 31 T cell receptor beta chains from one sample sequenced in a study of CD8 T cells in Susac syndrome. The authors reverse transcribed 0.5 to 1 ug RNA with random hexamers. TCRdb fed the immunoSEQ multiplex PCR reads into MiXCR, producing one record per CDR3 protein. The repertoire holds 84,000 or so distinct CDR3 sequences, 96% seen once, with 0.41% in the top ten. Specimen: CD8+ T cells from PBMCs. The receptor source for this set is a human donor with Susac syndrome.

CDR3: CASSPDSTEAFF. As DNA, the CDR3 is TGTGCCAGCAGTCCGGACTCCACTGAAGCTTTCTTT. J is TRBJ1-1 and V is TRBV28; unclear D gene. This CDR3 contains 12 residues. Germline lookup yields CDR1 MDHEN and CDR2 SYDVKM. V lost 5 bases and J 4 bases, leaving 8 bases between the germline ends.

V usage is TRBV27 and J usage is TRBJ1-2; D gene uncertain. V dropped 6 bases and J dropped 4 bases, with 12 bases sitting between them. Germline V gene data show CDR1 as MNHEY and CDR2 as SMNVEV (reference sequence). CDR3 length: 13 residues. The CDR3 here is CASRRWGFYGYTF. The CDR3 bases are TGTGCCAGCAGACGATGGGGATTCTATGGCTACACCTTC.

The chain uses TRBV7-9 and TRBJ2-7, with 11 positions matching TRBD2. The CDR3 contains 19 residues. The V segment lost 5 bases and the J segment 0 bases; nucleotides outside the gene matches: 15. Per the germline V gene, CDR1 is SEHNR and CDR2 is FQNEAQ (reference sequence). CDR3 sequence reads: CASSVRALAGGRYSYEQYF. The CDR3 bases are TGTGCCAGCAGCGTAAGGGCCTTAGCGGGAGGGCGCTACTCCTACGAGCAGTACTTC. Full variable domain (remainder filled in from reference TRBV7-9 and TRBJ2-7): DTGVSQNPRHKITKRGQNVTFRCDPISEHNRLYWYRQTLGQGPEFLTYFQNEAQLEKSRLLSDRFSAERPKGSFSTLEIQRTEQGDSAMYLCASSVRALAGGRYSYEQYFGPGTRLTVT.

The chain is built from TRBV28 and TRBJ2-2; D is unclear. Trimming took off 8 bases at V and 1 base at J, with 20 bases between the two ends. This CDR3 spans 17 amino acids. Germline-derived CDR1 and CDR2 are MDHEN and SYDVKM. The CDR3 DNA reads TGTGCCAGCGTCACTCCCGCGCACGCGAAGAACACCGGGGAGCTGTTTTTT. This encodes CASVTPAHAKNTGELFF.

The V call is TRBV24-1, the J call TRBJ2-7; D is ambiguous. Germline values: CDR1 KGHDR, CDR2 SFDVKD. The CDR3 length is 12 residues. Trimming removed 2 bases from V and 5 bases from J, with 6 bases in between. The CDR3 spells CATSDSHNEQYF. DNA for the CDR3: TGTGCCACCAGTGATTCACACAACGAGCAGTACTTC.

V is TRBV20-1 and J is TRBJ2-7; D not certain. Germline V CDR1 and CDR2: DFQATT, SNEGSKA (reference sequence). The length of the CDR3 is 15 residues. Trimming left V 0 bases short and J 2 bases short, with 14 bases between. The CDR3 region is CSARDETVLTYEQYF. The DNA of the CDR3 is TGCAGTGCTAGAGATGAAACAGTTCTAACCTACGAGCAGTACTTC.

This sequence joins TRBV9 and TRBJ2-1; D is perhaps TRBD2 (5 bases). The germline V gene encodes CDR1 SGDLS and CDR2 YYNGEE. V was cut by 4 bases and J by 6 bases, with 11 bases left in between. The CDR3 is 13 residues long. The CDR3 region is CASSPRRVNEQFF. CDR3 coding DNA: TGTGCCAGCAGCCCTCGGCGGGTCAATGAGCAGTTCTTC.

The CDR3 protein is CATSRTSYNEQFF. The CDR3 DNA reads as TGTGCCACCAGTAGGACCTCCTACAATGAGCAGTTCTTC. The rearrangement uses TRBV24-1 and TRBJ2-1; D remains ambiguous. Looked up from germline, CDR1 is KGHDR and CDR2 is SFDVKD. CDR3 length: 13 residues. The germline V and J ends were trimmed by 6 bases and 0 bases, with 5 bases remaining between them.

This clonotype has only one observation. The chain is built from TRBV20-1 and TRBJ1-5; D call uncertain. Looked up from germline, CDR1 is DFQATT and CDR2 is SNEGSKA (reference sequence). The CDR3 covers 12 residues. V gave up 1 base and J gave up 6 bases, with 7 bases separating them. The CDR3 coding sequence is TGCAGTGCTAGAGCCGCGCTTCAGCCCCAGCATTTT. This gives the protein CSARAALQPQHF.

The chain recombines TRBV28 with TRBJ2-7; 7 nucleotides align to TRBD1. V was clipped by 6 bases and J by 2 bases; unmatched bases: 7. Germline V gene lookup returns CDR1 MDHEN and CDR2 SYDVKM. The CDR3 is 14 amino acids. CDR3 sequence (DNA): TGTGCCAGCAGGGCCGCCGGGACAGCCTACGAGCAGTACTTC. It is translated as CASRAAGTAYEQYF.

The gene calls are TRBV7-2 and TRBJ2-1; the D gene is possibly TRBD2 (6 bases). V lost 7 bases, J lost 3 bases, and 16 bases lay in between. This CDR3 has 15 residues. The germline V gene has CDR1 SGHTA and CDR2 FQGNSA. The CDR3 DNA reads TGTGCCAGCACCCAGGCGGGACTCCACTACAATGAGCAGTTCTTC. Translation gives CASTQAGLHYNEQFF.

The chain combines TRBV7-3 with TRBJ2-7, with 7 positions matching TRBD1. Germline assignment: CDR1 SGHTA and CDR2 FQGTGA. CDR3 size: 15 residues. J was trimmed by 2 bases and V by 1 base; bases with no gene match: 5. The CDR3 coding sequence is TGTGCCAGCAGCTTAAAATTGGGGACAGCCTACGAGCAGTACGTC. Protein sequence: CASSLKLGTAYEQYV.

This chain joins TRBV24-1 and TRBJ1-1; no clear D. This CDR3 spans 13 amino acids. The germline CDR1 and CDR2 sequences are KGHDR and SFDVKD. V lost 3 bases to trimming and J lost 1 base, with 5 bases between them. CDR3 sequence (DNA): TGTGCCACCAGTGATGCAGCGAACACTGAAGCTTTCTTT. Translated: CATSDAANTEAFF.

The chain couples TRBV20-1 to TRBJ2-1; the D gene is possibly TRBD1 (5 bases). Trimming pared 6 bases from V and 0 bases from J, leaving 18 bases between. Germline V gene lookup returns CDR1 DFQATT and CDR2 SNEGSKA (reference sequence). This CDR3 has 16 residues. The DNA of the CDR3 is TGCAGTGCCAGCCCCAGGGTCCGGAGCTCCTACAATGAGCAGTTCTTC. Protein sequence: CSASPRVRSSYNEQFF.

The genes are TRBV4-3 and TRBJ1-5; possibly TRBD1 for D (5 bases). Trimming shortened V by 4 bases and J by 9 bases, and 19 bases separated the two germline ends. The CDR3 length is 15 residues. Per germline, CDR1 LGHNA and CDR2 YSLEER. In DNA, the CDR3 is TGCGCCAGCAGCCCCAAGCCGGGGGACCGGGGGCCCCAGCATTTT. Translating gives CASSPKPGDRGPQHF.

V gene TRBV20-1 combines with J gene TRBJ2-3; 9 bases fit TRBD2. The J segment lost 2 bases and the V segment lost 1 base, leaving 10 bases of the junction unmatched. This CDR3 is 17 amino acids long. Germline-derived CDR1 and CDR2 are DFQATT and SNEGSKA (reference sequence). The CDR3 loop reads CSARGGGGANPTDTQYF. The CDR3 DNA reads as TGCAGTGCTAGAGGTGGCGGGGGGGCCAACCCCACAGATACGCAGTATTTT.

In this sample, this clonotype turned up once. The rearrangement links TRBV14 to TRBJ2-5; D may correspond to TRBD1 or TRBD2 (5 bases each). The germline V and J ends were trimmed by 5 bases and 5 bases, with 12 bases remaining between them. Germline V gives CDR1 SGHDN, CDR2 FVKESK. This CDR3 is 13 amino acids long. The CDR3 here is CASSRDVKETQYF. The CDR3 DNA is TGTGCCAGCAGCAGGGACGTTAAGGAGACCCAGTACTTC.

As DNA, the CDR3 is TGCGCCAGCAGCCAAGACATCTCCTCTGGGGCCAACGTCCTGACTTTC. This encodes CASSQDISSGANVLTF. V is TRBV4-3 and J is TRBJ2-6; D unclear. CDR1 is LGHNA and CDR2 is YSLEER in the germline V gene. The germline V and J ends were trimmed by 0 bases and 0 bases, with 6 bases remaining between them. This CDR3 has 16 residues.

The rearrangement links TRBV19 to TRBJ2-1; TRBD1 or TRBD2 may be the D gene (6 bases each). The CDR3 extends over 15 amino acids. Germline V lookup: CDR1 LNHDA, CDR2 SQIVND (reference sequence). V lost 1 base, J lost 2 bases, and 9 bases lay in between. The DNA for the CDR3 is TGTGCCAGTAGTATAGGGGGGGCCACCTACAATGAGCAGTTCTTC. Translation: CASSIGGATYNEQFF. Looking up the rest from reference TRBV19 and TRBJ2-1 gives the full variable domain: DGGITQSPKYLFRKEGQNVTLSCEQNLNHDAMYWYRQDPGQGLRLIYYSQIVNDFQKGDIAEGYSVSREKKESFPLTVTSAQKNPTAFYLCASSIGGATYNEQFFGPGTRLTVL.

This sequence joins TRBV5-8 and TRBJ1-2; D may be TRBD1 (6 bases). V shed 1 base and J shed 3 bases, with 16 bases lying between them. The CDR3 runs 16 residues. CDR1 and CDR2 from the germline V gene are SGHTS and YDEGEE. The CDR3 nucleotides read TGTGCCAGCAGCTTGTTCACCGGGACACTTGACTATGGCTACACCTTC. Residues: CASSLFTGTLDYGYTF.

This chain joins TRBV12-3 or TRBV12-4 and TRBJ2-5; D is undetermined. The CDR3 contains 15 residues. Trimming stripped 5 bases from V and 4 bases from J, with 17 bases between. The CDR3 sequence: CASSTAGVGPETQYF. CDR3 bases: TGTGCCAGCAGTACCGCTGGGGTTGGCCCAGAGACCCAGTACTTC.

In nucleotides, the CDR3 is TGTGCCAGCAGCGTAGAGGCAGGGTCAGGCTACACCTTC. This codes for CASSVEAGSGYTF. V gene TRBV9 combines with J gene TRBJ1-2; maybe TRBD1 (5 bases). V lost 0 bases and J lost 8, with 11 bases in between. CDR1 SGDLS and CDR2 YYNGEE come from the germline V gene. The length of the CDR3 is 13 residues.

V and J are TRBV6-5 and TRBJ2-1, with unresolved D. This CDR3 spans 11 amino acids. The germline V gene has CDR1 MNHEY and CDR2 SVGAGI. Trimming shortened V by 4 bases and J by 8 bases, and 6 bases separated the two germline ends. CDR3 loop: CASSSNDEQFF. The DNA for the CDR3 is TGTGCCAGCAGTTCGAACGATGAGCAGTTCTTC.

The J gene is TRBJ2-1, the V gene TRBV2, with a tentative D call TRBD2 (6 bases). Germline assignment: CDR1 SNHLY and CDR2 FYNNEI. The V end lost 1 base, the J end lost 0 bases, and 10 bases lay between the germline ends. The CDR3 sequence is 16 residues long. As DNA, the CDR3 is TGTGCCAGCAGTGAAGTCGGGGGAAGCTCCTACAATGAGCAGTTCTTC. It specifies CASSEVGGSSYNEQFF.

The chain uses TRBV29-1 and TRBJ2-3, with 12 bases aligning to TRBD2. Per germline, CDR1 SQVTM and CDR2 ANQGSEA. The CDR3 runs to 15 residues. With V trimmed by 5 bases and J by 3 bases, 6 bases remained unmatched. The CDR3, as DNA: TGCAGCGTTAAGACTAGCGGGAGAGTGACAGATACGCAGTATTTT. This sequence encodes CSVKTSGRVTDTQYF.

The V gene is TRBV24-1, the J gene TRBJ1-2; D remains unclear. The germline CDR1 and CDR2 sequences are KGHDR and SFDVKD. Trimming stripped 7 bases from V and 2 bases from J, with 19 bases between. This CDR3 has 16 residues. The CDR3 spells CATRYDGTRLNYGYTF. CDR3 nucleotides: TGTGCCACCAGGTACGACGGTACCCGACTAAACTATGGCTACACCTTC.

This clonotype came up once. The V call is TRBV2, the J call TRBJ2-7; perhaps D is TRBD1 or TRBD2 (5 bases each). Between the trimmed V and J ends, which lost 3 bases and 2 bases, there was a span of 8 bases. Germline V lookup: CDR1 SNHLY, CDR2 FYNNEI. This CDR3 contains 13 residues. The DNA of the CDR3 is TGTGCCAGCAGTGATGGGGGTCCCTACGAGCAGTACGTC. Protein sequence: CASSDGGPYEQYV.

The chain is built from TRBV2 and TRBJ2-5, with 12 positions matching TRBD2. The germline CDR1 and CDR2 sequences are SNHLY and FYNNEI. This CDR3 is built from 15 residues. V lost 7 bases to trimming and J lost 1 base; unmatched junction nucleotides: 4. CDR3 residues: CASTGLAGIQETQYF. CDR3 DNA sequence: TGTGCCAGCACCGGACTAGCGGGAATCCAAGAGACCCAGTACTTC.

CDR3 DNA: TGTGCCAGCAGCCGATGGATGGCCCACGAGCAGTACTTC. Translating gives CASSRWMAHEQYF. The rearrangement links TRBV7-9 to TRBJ2-7; D unresolved. V lost 5 bases and J 5 bases, leaving 13 bases between the germline ends. Germline V gene lookup returns CDR1 SEHNR and CDR2 FQNEAQ (reference sequence). This CDR3 has 13 residues.

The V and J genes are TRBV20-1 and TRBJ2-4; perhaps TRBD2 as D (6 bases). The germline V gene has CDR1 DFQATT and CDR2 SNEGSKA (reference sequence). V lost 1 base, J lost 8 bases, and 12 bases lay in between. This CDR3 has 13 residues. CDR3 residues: CSARGLVWDIQYF. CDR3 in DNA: TGCAGTGCTAGAGGACTAGTGTGGGACATTCAGTACTTC.

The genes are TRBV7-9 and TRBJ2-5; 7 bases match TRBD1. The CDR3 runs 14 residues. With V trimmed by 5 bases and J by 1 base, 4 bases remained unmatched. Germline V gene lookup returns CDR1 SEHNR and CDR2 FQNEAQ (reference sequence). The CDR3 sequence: CASSPDRAQETQYF. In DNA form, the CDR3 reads TGTGCCAGCAGCCCTGACAGGGCCCAAGAGACCCAGTACTTC.